The source of this TCR beta chain is a study of T cell responses to AZD1222 COVID-19 vaccine. TCRdb's table, derived via immunoSEQ multiplex PCR, lists solely in-frame clones and lacks some. The table lists 150,000 or so clones, under 95% of them singletons. Trimming removed 7 bases from V and 5 bases from J, with 14 bases in between. Germline-derived CDR1 and CDR2 are LNHDA and SQIVND (reference sequence). CDR3 length: 13 residues. This clone was seen a single time. The V call is TRBV19, the J call TRBJ1-1; D gene ambiguous. The receptor was derived from an adult who received the AZD1222 COVID-19 vaccine. The sample was peripheral blood, taken 28 days after the second AZD1222 dose. The CDR3 reads CASTPDMGTEAFF. The CDR3 DNA is TGTGCCAGTACCCCAGACATGGGGACTGAAGCTTTCTTT.